The clone carrying this T cell receptor beta chain has more than one count but fewer than ten. The data derive from a study of early T cells in non-severe SARS-CoV-2 infection. Unique molecular identifiers were affixed to single, distinct cDNA molecules. Each CDR3 protein gets one entry after TCRdb re-called the 5' RACE reads with MiXCR. This sample has around 84,000 distinct CDR3 sequences; around 9.3% occur once, and the top ten carry around 8%. Sequences were derived from whole blood, sampled at baseline. The receptor was derived from an adult who was a healthcare worker with PCR-confirmed SARS-CoV-2 infection or an uninfected control (not recorded which).

CDR3: CASIVTDTQYF. The CDR3 DNA is TGTGCCAGCATTGTCACAGATACGCAGTATTTT. V is TRBV2 and J is TRBJ2-3; D gene unclear. Germline V gene lookup returns CDR1 SNHLY and CDR2 FYNNEI. V was trimmed by 7 bases and J by 2 bases, leaving 4 bases between them. The CDR3 covers 11 residues. Full variable domain (missing parts from reference TRBV2 and TRBJ2-3): EPEVTQTPSHQVTQMGQEVILRCVPISNHLYFYWYRQILGQKVEFLVSFYNNEISEKSEIFDDQFSVERPDGSNFTLKIRSTKLEDSAMYFCASIVTDTQYFGPGTRLTVL.